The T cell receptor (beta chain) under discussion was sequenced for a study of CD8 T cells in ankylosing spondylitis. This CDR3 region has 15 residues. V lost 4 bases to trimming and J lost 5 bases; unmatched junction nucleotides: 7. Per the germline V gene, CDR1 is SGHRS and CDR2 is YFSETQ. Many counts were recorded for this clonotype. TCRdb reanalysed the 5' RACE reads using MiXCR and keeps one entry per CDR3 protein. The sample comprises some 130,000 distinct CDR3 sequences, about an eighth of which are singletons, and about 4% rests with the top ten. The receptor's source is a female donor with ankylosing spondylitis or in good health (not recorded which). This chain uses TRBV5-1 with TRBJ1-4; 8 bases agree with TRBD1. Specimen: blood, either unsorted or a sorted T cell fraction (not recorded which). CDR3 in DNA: TGCGCCAGCAGCCCCAGACAGGGGACGAATGAAAAACTGTTTTTT. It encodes CASSPRQGTNEKLFF. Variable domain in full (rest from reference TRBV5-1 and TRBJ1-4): KAGVTQTPRYLIKTRGQQVTLSCSPISGHRSVSWYQQTPGQGLQFLFEYFSETQRNKGNFPGRFSGRQFSNSRSEMNVSTLELGDSALYLCASSPRQGTNEKLFFGSGTQLSVL.